The next 18 T cell receptor beta chains were all read from a single sample in a study of blood T cell repertoires in COVID-19. Profiling relied on immunoSEQ multiplex PCR, and the TCRdb table lists in-frame clones only, not all of them. The sample has around 250,000 clones, about 80% seen once. Sequenced: PBMCs or T cells enriched from blood (not recorded which). These receptors were obtained from a man aged 50 or older who had recovered from COVID-19.

The genes are TRBV10-3 and TRBJ2-7; D is possibly TRBD1 (5 bases). Trimming pared 5 bases from V and 0 bases from J, leaving 11 bases between. The germline V gene encodes CDR1 ENHRY and CDR2 SYGVKD. The CDR3 has 14 amino acids. Here the CDR3 reads CAISLKGASYEQYF. CDR3 bases: TGTGCCATCAGTTTAAAAGGGGCCTCCTACGAGCAGTACTTC.

CDR3 sequence reads: CASSIEGGRTGELFF. Written as DNA, the CDR3 is TGTGCCAGTAGTATAGAAGGGGGACGCACCGGGGAGCTGTTTTTT. The V gene is TRBV19, the J gene TRBJ2-2; D might be TRBD1 (6 bases). The CDR3 extends over 15 amino acids. Germline assignment: CDR1 LNHDA and CDR2 SQIVND (reference sequence). V lost 0 bases and J lost 4, with 9 bases in between.

V is TRBV1 and J is TRBJ1-3. TRBV1 is deemed a pseudogene. The CDR3 is 14 amino acids. The CDR3 loop reads CTSSQDSSIGTIYF. CDR3 nucleotides: TGCACCAGCAGCCAAGACTCGAGCATCGGCACCATATATTTT.

The genes are TRBV7-3 and TRBJ1-1; TRBD1 aligns across 9 bases. The CDR3 covers 19 residues. Per germline, CDR1 SGHTA and CDR2 FQGTGA. Germline trimming cut 4 bases from V and 1 base from J; bases unmatched to any gene: 16. In nucleotides, the CDR3 is TGTGCCAGCAGCTCGCGTGCACCGGGACAGGGCATACGGAACACTGAAGCTTTCTTT. Translated, it gives CASSSRAPGQGIRNTEAFF.

The V and J genes are TRBV6-5 and TRBJ2-7; possibly TRBD1 for D (6 bases). V lost 4 bases, J lost 0 bases, and 16 bases lay in between. The CDR3 runs to 16 residues. The germline V gene has CDR1 MNHEY and CDR2 SVGAGI. CDR3 in amino acids: CASSSMTAGASYEQYF. For the CDR3, the DNA is TGTGCCAGCAGTTCCATGACGGCAGGGGCCTCCTACGAGCAGTACTTC.

This clone has only one observation. The chain recombines TRBV28 with TRBJ2-3, with TRBD2 matching 10 bases. The V gene end was trimmed by 2 bases and the J gene end by 2 bases; junction bases not matched to a gene: 1. The CDR3 extends over 15 amino acids. The germline CDR1 and CDR2 sequences are MDHEN and SYDVKM. The CDR3 region has the DNA TGTGCCAGCAGTTTAGGACTAGCGGACACAGATACGCAGTATTTT. Its protein is CASSLGLADTDTQYF.

This chain joins TRBV7-2 and TRBJ2-3; 9 nucleotides agree with TRBD2. Germline CDR1 is SGHTA and CDR2 is FQGNSA. The CDR3 totals 18 residues. Trimming took 6 bases from V and 1 from J; bases not matched to a gene: 14. As DNA, the CDR3 is TGTGCCAGCAGTCACCCCACGGCGGGAGGGCGGGGCACAGATACGCAGTATTTT. This translates into CASSHPTAGGRGTDTQYF. The variable domain in full, completed from reference TRBV7-2 and TRBJ2-3, reads GAGVSQSPSNKVTEKGKDVELRCDPISGHTALYWYRQSLGQGLEFLIYFQGNSAPDKSGLPSDRFSAERTGGSVSTLTIQRTQQEDSAVYLCASSHPTAGGRGTDTQYFGPGTRLTVL.

The chain links TRBV19 to TRBJ2-5; D gene uncertain. V was cut by 3 bases and J by 5 bases, with 10 bases left in between. There are 13 residues in the CDR3. Germline loops: CDR1 LNHDA, CDR2 SQIVND (reference sequence). CDR3 sequence reads: CASSMMGLETQYF. The CDR3 DNA is TGTGCCAGTAGTATGATGGGCCTCGAGACCCAGTACTTC.

The chain has TRBV27 and TRBJ1-5; possible D gene TRBD1, 5 bases. The CDR3 spans 15 residues. Germline V gene lookup returns CDR1 MNHEY and CDR2 SMNVEV (reference sequence). V was clipped by 4 bases and J by 2 bases, with 12 bases between them. CDR3 in amino acids: CASSSGIVGNQPQHF. CDR3 coding DNA: TGTGCCAGCAGTTCAGGGATAGTAGGCAATCAGCCCCAGCATTTT.

The chain employs TRBV10-3 and TRBJ1-1; no definite D call. The CDR3 totals 13 residues. V shed 7 bases and J shed 0 bases, with 9 bases lying between them. Germline CDR1 ENHRY, CDR2 SYGVKD. The CDR3 nucleotides are TGTGCCATCAAGTCCGGGATGAACACTGAAGCTTTCTTT. Translated: CAIKSGMNTEAFF.

The rearrangement links TRBV5-4 to TRBJ2-2; TRBD2 matches at 11 bases. Germline CDR1 SGHNT, CDR2 YYREEE (reference sequence). Losses at the gene ends were 4 bases for V and 4 bases for J; bases not matched to a gene: 6. This CDR3 spans 16 amino acids. The CDR3 coding sequence is TGTGCCAGCAGCATCATAGCGGGGGGGAGCACCGGGGAGCTGTTTTTT. Its protein product is CASSIIAGGSTGELFF.

The rearrangement uses TRBV30 and TRBJ1-1, with 7 bases aligning to TRBD1. The germline V gene has CDR1 GTSNPN and CDR2 SVGIG (reference sequence). The CDR3 loop spans 15 amino acids. Trimming took 0 bases from V and 2 from J; bases not matched to a gene: 6. The CDR3 sequence: CAWSVFGTANTEAFF. CDR3 nucleotide sequence: TGTGCCTGGAGTGTGTTTGGGACAGCTAACACTGAAGCTTTCTTT. Full variable domain (rest looked up from reference TRBV30 and TRBJ1-1): SQTIHQWPATLVQPVGSPLSLECTVEGTSNPNLYWYRQAAGRGLQLLFYSVGIGQISSEVPQNLSASRPQDRQFILSSKKLLLSDSGFYLCAWSVFGTANTEAFFGQGTRLTVV.

The chain couples TRBV9 to TRBJ1-4; possible D gene TRBD1, 5 bases. Germline V gene sequence: CDR1 SGDLS, CDR2 YYNGEE. The CDR3 loop spans 15 amino acids. Trimming took 0 bases from V and 5 from J, leaving 11 bases between them. As DNA, the CDR3 is TGTGCCAGCAGCGTAGGCCCAGGGCTAAATGAAAAACTGTTTTTT. It translates to CASSVGPGLNEKLFF.

This clone was observed a handful of times. This chain joins TRBV4-2 and TRBJ2-3; maybe TRBD2 (5 bases). Between the trimmed V and J ends, which lost 0 bases and 6 bases, there was a span of 13 bases. This CDR3 is built from 15 residues. In germline, CDR1 is LGHNA, CDR2 YNFKEQ. The CDR3 nucleotides are TGTGCCAGCAGCCAAGATGGCGGGCTCGGGGATACGCAGTATTTT. Protein product: CASSQDGGLGDTQYF.

The rearrangement links TRBV6-2 or TRBV6-3 to TRBJ1-1; D perhaps matches TRBD1 (6 bases). V lost 5 bases and J lost 11, with 24 bases in between. The CDR3 length is 15 residues. CDR1 MNHEY and CDR2 SVGEGT come from the germline V gene. The DNA of the CDR3 is TGTGCCAGCAGTGGGGCCCCGGGCAGGGGTGGAACGGCTTTCTTT. Its translation is CASSGAPGRGGTAFF.

The chain carries TRBV11-2 and TRBJ2-7; D might be TRBD2 (6 bases). Trimming shortened V by 0 bases and J by 4 bases, and 10 bases separated the two germline ends. Germline V gene lookup returns CDR1 SGHAT and CDR2 FQNNGV. There are 14 residues in the CDR3. The CDR3 reads CASSLDSGSYEQYF. DNA for the CDR3: TGTGCCAGCAGCTTAGATAGCGGAAGTTACGAGCAGTACTTC.

The chain employs TRBV7-2 and TRBJ2-1, with TRBD2 matching over 7 bases. Germline CDR1 reads SGHTA; CDR2 reads FQGNSA. This CDR3 contains 15 residues. The ends lost 2 bases at V and 6 bases at J; junction bases unmatched: 7. DNA for the CDR3: TGTGCCAGCAGCTTACGCACTAGCGAGTCCAATGAGCAGTTCTTC. Protein: CASSLRTSESNEQFF.

The chain couples TRBV12-5 to TRBJ1-2; 8 nucleotides agree with TRBD1. Germline loops: CDR1 LGHNT, CDR2 FRNRAP. With 6 bases clipped from V and 2 bases from J, the junction kept 5 bases outside the gene matches. CDR3 size: 14 residues. The CDR3 protein is CASGRGTGNYGYTF. CDR3 bases: TGTGCTAGTGGCCGAGGGACAGGAAACTATGGCTACACCTTC.